This T cell receptor (beta chain) was captured by sequencing in a study of T cells after posttransplantation cyclophosphamide. Study-wide results and caveats: TRB clonality was highly associated with recipient CMV seropositivity and reactivation. Later post-transplant blood repertoires were often dominated by donor CD8+ memory clones. Skin or GI-infiltrating T cells shared few TRB sequences with blood.

On this clone: The antigen is not known.

Cyclophosphamide on days +3 and +4 followed busulfan-fludarabine conditioning and a marrow graft. Generated by immunoSEQ multiplex PCR, the TCRdb table keeps only in-frame clones and is missing some. The table has 42,000 or so clones, about 90% seen once; the top ten hold 2% to 2.5%. The sequence was collected from a male patient between 60 and 69 years old who received an allogeneic stem cell transplant from a related donor and was CMV-positive. Some T cells may be provided by the graft donor. Sequenced here: PBMCs, sampled less than 70 days after allogeneic stem cell transplant with posttransplant cyclophosphamide.

CDR3 DNA: TGTGCCAGCAAGGCTGGGGGCGGGAACACTGAAGCTTTCTTT. This translates into CASKAGGGNTEAFF. The rearrangement joins TRBV6-5 to TRBJ1-1, with a weak D call TRBD1 (6 bases). Trimming cost V 7 bases and J 1 base, with 13 bases left between them. The germline V gene encodes CDR1 MNHEY and CDR2 SVGAGI. CDR3 length equals 14 residues.